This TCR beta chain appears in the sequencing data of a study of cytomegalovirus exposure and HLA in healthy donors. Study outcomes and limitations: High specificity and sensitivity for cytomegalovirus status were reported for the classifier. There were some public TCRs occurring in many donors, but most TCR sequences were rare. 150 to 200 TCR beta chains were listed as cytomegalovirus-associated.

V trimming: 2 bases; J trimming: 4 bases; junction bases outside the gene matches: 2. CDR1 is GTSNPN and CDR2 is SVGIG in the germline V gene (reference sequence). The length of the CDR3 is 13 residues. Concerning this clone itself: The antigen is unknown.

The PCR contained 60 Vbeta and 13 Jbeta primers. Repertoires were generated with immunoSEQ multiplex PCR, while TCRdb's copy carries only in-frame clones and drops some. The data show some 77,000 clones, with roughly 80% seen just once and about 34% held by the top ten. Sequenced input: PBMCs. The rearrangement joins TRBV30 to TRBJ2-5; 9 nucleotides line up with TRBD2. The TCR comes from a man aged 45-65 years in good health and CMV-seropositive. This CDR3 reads CAWSSGRRETQYF. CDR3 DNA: TGTGCCTGGAGTAGCGGGAGGAGAGAGACCCAGTACTTC.